This T cell receptor beta chain was retrieved from a study of T-cell reconstitution after alpha-beta-depleted transplantation in children. Whole-study results and caveats: Several hundred expanded graft clones reportedly gave rise to the alpha-beta T cells present about two months after transplant.

Researchers prepared the TCRbeta library using unique molecular identifiers, the study reports. TCRdb processed the PCR reads anew with MiXCR; each CDR3 protein has one entry. The data contain about 420,000 distinct CDR3 sequences, around 15% of them seen just once; the ten biggest clones take up roughly 27%. This clonotype appeared a single time. Its antigen is unknown. Trimming pared 2 bases from V and 1 base from J, leaving 8 bases between. CDR3 size: 13 residues. Germline CDR1 and CDR2: SQVTM and ANQGSEA. Sequencing was performed on PBMCs, mostly from graft donor cells, taken 360 days after TCRalphabeta/CD19-depleted stem cell transplant. The chain carries TRBV29-1 and TRBJ2-5; D remains unclear. This TCR derives from a boy younger than two who had a stem cell transplant for Wiskott-Aldrich syndrome, so the T cells may come from the graft donor. Here the CDR3 reads CSVELRTQETQYF. The CDR3 DNA sequence: TGCAGCGTTGAACTCAGGACCCAAGAGACCCAGTACTTC.